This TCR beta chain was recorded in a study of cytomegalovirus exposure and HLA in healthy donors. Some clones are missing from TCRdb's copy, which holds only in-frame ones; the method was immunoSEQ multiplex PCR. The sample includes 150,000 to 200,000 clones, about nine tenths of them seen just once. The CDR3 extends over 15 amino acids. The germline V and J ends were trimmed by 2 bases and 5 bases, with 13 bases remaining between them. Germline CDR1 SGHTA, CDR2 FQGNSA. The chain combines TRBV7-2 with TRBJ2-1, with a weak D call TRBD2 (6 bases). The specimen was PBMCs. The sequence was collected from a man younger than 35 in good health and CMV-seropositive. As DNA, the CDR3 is TGTGCCAGCAGCTTAAGCGCTGCGGGGAACAATGAGCAGTTCTTC. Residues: CASSLSAAGNNEQFF. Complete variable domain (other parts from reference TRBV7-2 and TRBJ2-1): GAGVSQSPSNKVTEKGKDVELRCDPISGHTALYWYRQSLGQGLEFLIYFQGNSAPDKSGLPSDRFSAERTGGSVSTLTIQRTQQEDSAVYLCASSLSAAGNNEQFFGPGTRLTVL.